This T cell receptor beta chain was captured in a study of blood T cell repertoires in COVID-19. Study summary: The United States, Italy and Spain were the sources of the acute and convalescent COVID-19 samples. PBMCs, B-cell-depleted T cells, or T cells were the source of the cDNA or gDNA that made up the material.

In the authors' workflow: Amplification from reference gene primers served as the basis for estimated nucleated cell counts. Measured with immunoSEQ multiplex PCR; TCRdb has only the in-frame clones, and not every one. The D gene and trimming were derived from the DNA, and the V and J assignments and clone size from that table. The sample yields some 97,000 clones, about 91% seen once. The CDR3 is 16 amino acids. CDR1 LGHDT and CDR2 YNNKEL come from the germline V gene (reference sequence). Trimming at V came to 0 bases and at J to 3 bases, leaving 3 bases not matched to a gene. Material: peripheral blood. The chain uses TRBV3-1 (or the pseudogene TRBV3-2) and TRBJ2-1; TRBD1 matches at 9 bases. The source of this sequence is a human donor in a cohort sampled during active COVID-19. CDR3 in amino acids: CASSQETGGYYNEQFF. The CDR3 region has the DNA TGTGCCAGCAGCCAAGAGACAGGGGGATACTACAATGAGCAGTTCTTC.